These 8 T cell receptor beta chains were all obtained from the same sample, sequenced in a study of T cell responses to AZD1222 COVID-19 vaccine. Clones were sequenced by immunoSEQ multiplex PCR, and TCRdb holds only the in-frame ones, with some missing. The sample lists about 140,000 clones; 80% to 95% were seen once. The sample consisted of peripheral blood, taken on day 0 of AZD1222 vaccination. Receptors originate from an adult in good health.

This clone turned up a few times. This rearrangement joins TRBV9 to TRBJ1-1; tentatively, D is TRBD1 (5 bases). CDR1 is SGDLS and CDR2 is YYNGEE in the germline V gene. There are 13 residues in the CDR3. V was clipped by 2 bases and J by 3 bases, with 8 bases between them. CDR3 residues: CASSVWGDTEAFF. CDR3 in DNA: TGTGCCAGCAGCGTTTGGGGCGACACTGAAGCTTTCTTT.

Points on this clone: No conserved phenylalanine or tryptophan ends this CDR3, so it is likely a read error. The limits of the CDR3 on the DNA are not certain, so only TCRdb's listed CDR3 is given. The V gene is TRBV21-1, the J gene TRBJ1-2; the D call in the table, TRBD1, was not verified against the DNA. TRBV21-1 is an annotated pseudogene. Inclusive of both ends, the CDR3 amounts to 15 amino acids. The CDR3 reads CASSFREGQGSSQTI.

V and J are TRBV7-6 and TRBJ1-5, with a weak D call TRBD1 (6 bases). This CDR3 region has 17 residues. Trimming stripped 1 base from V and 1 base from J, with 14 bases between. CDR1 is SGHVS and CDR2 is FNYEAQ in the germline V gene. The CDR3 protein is CASSLEAGAVSNQPQHF. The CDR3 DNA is TGTGCCAGCAGCTTAGAGGCGGGGGCCGTAAGCAATCAGCCCCAGCATTTT.

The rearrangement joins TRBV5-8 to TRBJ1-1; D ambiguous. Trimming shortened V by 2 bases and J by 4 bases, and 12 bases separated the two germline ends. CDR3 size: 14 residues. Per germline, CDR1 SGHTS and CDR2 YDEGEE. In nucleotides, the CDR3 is TGTGCCAGCAGCTTACGAGGGCTGCGCACTGAAGCTTTCTTT. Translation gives CASSLRGLRTEAFF.

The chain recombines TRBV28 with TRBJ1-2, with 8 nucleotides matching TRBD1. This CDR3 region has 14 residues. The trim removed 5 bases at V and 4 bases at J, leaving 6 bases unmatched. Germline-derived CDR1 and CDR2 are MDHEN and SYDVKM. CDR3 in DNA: TGTGCCAGCAGTGGTGCAGGGGGCAGCTATGGCTACACCTTC. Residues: CASSGAGGSYGYTF.

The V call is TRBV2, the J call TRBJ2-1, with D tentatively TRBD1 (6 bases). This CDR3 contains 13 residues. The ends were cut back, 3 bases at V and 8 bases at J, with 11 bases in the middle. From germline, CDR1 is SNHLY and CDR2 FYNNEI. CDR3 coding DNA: TGTGCCAGCAGTGATGGGGGCCTGGATGAGCAGTTCTTC. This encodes CASSDGGLDEQFF.

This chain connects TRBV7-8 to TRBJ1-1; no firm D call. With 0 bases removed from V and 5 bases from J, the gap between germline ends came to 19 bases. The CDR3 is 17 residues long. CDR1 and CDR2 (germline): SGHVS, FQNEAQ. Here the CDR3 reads CASSLALTRNLRTEAFF. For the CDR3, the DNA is TGTGCCAGCAGCTTAGCGTTGACGAGAAACCTGCGTACTGAAGCTTTCTTT. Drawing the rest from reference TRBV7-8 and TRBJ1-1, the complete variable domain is GAGVSQSPRYKVAKRGQDVALRCDPISGHVSLFWYQQALGQGPEFLTYFQNEAQLDKSGLPSDRFFAERPEGSVSTLKIQRTQQEDSAVYLCASSLALTRNLRTEAFFGQGTRLTVV.

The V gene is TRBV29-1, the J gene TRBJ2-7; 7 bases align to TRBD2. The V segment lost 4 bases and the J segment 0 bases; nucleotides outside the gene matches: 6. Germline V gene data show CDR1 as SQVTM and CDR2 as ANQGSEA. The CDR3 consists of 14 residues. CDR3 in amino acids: CSVGRLADSYEQYF. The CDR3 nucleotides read TGCAGCGTTGGGAGGCTAGCGGACTCCTACGAGCAGTACTTC.